The 24 T cell receptor beta chains reported below all come from one sample, sequenced in a study of T cell changes during pregnancy in multiple sclerosis. TCRdb's table, derived via immunoSEQ multiplex PCR, lists solely in-frame clones and lacks some. The sample includes roughly 31,000 clones, around nine tenths of them seen just once. The specimen was CD4+ T cells from peripheral blood mononuclear cells, collected in the first trimester of pregnancy. These TCRs come from a female donor with multiple sclerosis, enrolled in a pregnancy study.

V and J are TRBV14 and TRBJ1-6; 7 positions match TRBD1. Per the germline V gene, CDR1 is SGHDN and CDR2 is FVKESK. V was clipped by 2 bases and J by 10 bases; unmatched bases: 8. This CDR3 spans 15 amino acids. The CDR3 nucleotides read TGTGCCAGCAGCCAATTGACAGGGTCGAGATCACCCCTCCACTTT. Its translation: CASSQLTGSRSPLHF.

This clone has only one observation. The rearrangement joins TRBV28 to TRBJ1-1; 10 bases are shared with TRBD1. CDR1 MDHEN and CDR2 SYDVKM come from the germline V gene. The V gene end was trimmed by 7 bases and the J gene end by 3 bases; junction bases not matched to a gene: 8. CDR3 size: 15 residues. The chain's CDR3 is CASIPPGQGDTEAFF. The CDR3 nucleotides read TGTGCCAGCATCCCCCCCGGACAGGGGGACACTGAAGCTTTCTTT. Based on the CDR3 plus reference TRBV28 and TRBJ1-1, the full variable domain is DVKVTQSSRYLVKRTGEKVFLECVQDMDHENMFWYRQDPGLGLRLIYFSYDVKMKEKGDIPEGYSVSREKKERFSLILESASTNQTSMYLCASIPPGQGDTEAFFGQGTRLTVV.

A few counts support this clone. The rearrangement links TRBV29-1 to TRBJ1-1, with D maybe TRBD1 (6 bases). The CDR3 extends over 13 amino acids. The germline gives CDR1 SQVTM, CDR2 ANQGSEA. V was clipped by 4 bases and J by 5 bases, with 14 bases between them. This CDR3 is CSVATGYRTEAFF. The CDR3 DNA sequence: TGCAGCGTTGCTACAGGGTATCGGACTGAAGCTTTCTTT.

This clone appeared a single time. V gene TRBV7-9 combines with J gene TRBJ2-3, with no clear D. Germline V CDR1 and CDR2: SEHNR, FQNEAQ (reference sequence). Deletions cut 4 bases from V and 9 bases from J, with 11 bases between. The CDR3 loop spans 12 amino acids. CDR3 nucleotides: TGTGCCAGCAGCTCCCTAGAGTCGACGCAGTATTTT. It specifies CASSSLESTQYF.

This chain joins TRBV18 and TRBJ2-7, with a tentative D call TRBD1 (5 bases). The length of the CDR3 is 17 residues. Germline loops: CDR1 KGHSH, CDR2 LQKENI. V was trimmed by 3 bases and J by 0 bases, leaving 18 bases between them. The CDR3: CASSPDSHQPYSYEQYF. The CDR3 DNA reads TGTGCCAGCTCACCCGACAGCCACCAGCCTTACTCCTACGAGCAGTACTTC.

The chain recombines TRBV19 with TRBJ2-1; 8 nucleotides align to TRBD2. The ends lost 4 bases at V and 7 bases at J; junction bases unmatched: 9. Germline CDR1 is LNHDA and CDR2 is SQIVND (reference sequence). The CDR3 is made up of 15 amino acids. The CDR3 reads CASSNQRGIGNEQFF. The DNA of the CDR3 is TGTGCCAGTAGTAACCAGCGGGGGATCGGGAATGAGCAGTTCTTC.

The V gene is TRBV5-1, the J gene TRBJ1-2, with D possibly matching TRBD1 (5 bases). Germline CDR1 is SGHRS and CDR2 is YFSETQ. Trimming left V 0 bases short and J 8 bases short, with 14 bases between. The CDR3 length is 14 residues. CDR3 region: CASSLVVQGRGYTF. CDR3 sequence (DNA): TGCGCCAGCAGCTTGGTGGTCCAGGGTCGGGGCTACACCTTC.

This clone was recorded only once. V gene TRBV5-1 combines with J gene TRBJ2-7, with 8 positions matching TRBD1. V lost 5 bases to trimming and J lost 2 bases; unmatched junction nucleotides: 6. The V gene's germline CDR1 is SGHRS and CDR2 YFSETQ. The CDR3 extends over 14 amino acids. This CDR3 is CASSTPGQAYEQYF. CDR3 coding DNA: TGCGCCAGCAGTACCCCGGGACAGGCCTACGAGCAGTACTTC.

The genes are TRBV4-2 and TRBJ1-2; D gene unclear. Trimming removed 3 bases from V and 0 bases from J, with 8 bases in between. This CDR3 is built from 14 residues. Germline loops: CDR1 LGHNA, CDR2 YNFKEQ. The CDR3 loop reads CASSQLQSNYGYTF. In nucleotides, the CDR3 is TGTGCCAGCAGCCAGCTACAGTCTAACTATGGCTACACCTTC.

This chain joins TRBV5-4 and TRBJ1-4; TRBD1 matches at 9 bases. The CDR3 contains 15 residues. V lost 4 bases to trimming and J lost 5 bases; unmatched junction nucleotides: 6. CDR1 is SGHNT and CDR2 is YYREEE in the germline V gene (reference sequence). The CDR3, as DNA: TGTGCCAGCAGCGACGGGACAGGGCTCAATGAAAAACTGTTTTTT. This encodes CASSDGTGLNEKLFF. Combining the CDR3 with reference TRBV5-4 and TRBJ1-4 gives the whole variable domain ETGVTQSPTHLIKTRGQQVTLRCSSQSGHNTVSWYQQALGQGPQFIFQYYREEENGRGNFPPRFSGLQFPNYSSELNVNALELDDSALYLCASSDGTGLNEKLFFGSGTQLSVL.

This clone was found once. This chain links TRBV2 with TRBJ1-4; TRBD1 aligns across 7 bases. Germline CDR1 SNHLY, CDR2 FYNNEI. With V trimmed by 5 bases and J by 4 bases, 4 bases remained unmatched. The CDR3 is 14 amino acids. CDR3 amino acids: CASSLQGGNEKLFF. The CDR3 nucleotides read TGTGCCAGCAGTCTGCAGGGGGGTAATGAAAAACTGTTTTTT. The full variable domain, its missing parts supplied by reference TRBV2 and TRBJ1-4, is EPEVTQTPSHQVTQMGQEVILRCVPISNHLYFYWYRQILGQKVEFLVSFYNNEISEKSEIFDDQFSVERPDGSNFTLKIRSTKLEDSAMYFCASSLQGGNEKLFFGSGTQLSVL.

This CDR3 reads CASSVGRVGGYTF. The CDR3 DNA follows: TGTGCCAGCAGCGTCGGCAGGGTGGGAGGCTACACCTTC. The chain has TRBV9 and TRBJ1-2; maybe TRBD1 (5 bases). The CDR3 sequence is 13 residues long. Trimming stripped 2 bases from V and 8 bases from J, with 13 bases between. Germline lookup yields CDR1 SGDLS and CDR2 YYNGEE.

For this clone: One end of the junction is discordant with germline, which a read error may explain. CDR3 amino acids: CASSSTEIQYF. The CDR3 nucleotides are TGCGCCAGCAGCTCCACCGAGATCCAGTACTTC. This rearrangement joins TRBV5-1 to TRBJ2-5; D gene ambiguous. The V gene's germline CDR1 is SGHRS and CDR2 YFSETQ. There are 11 residues in the CDR3. Together with reference TRBV5-1 and TRBJ2-5, the CDR3 gives the full variable domain: KAGVTQTPRYLIKTRGQQVTLSCSPISGHRSVSWYQQTPGQGLQFLFEYFSETQRNKGNFPGRFSGRQFSNSRSEMNVSTLELGDSALYLCASSSTEIQYFGPGTRLLVL.

This clone occurred once. This sequence joins TRBV7-2 and TRBJ1-6; D is ambiguous. V lost 1 base, J lost 6 bases, and 10 bases lay in between. The CDR3 runs 15 residues. Germline loops: CDR1 SGHTA, CDR2 FQGNSA. The CDR3 spells CASSLVGRSNSPLHF. CDR3 bases: TGTGCCAGCAGCTTAGTAGGCCGGAGTAATTCACCCCTCCACTTT.

The gene calls are TRBV12-5 and TRBJ2-4, with a possible D match to TRBD1 (5 bases). This CDR3 is built from 16 residues. Germline V gene lookup returns CDR1 LGHNT and CDR2 FRNRAP. The V and J ends lost 2 bases and 0 bases respectively, with 11 bases between them. The CDR3 region is CASGLYDSVAKNIQYF. The CDR3 DNA reads TGTGCTAGTGGTTTGTATGACAGCGTAGCCAAAAACATTCAGTACTTC.

V is TRBV11-3 and J is TRBJ2-2, with TRBD1 matching 7 bases. J was trimmed by 6 bases and V by 5 bases; bases with no gene match: 6. The V gene's germline CDR1 is SGHNT and CDR2 YENEEA. The CDR3 runs to 14 residues. The CDR3: CASSPPGGAGELFF. The CDR3 region has the DNA TGTGCCAGCAGCCCCCCAGGGGGAGCCGGGGAGCTGTTTTTT.

J is TRBJ2-3 and V is TRBV10-2; 8 positions agree with TRBD2. Trimming removed 6 bases from V and 5 bases from J; junction bases left unmatched: 7. CDR3 length: 14 amino acids. Germline V gene data show CDR1 as WSHSY and CDR2 as SAAADI. CDR3 DNA: TGCGCCAGCAGGGCGGGACTAGACGGAGATACGCAGTATTTT. It is translated as CASRAGLDGDTQYF.

The chain carries TRBV19 and TRBJ1-1; TRBD1 agrees at 10 bases. The J segment lost 5 bases and the V segment lost 8 bases, leaving 8 bases of the junction unmatched. This CDR3 spans 14 amino acids. Germline V lookup: CDR1 LNHDA, CDR2 SQIVND (reference sequence). CDR3 nucleotide sequence: TGTGCCAGTGGGACGACAGGGGGCAGGACTGAAGCTTTCTTT. As protein: CASGTTGGRTEAFF.

The CDR3 nucleotides read TGCGCCAGCAGCGGGACATCGGGCTGGCAAGAGACCCAGTACTTC. Amino acid sequence: CASSGTSGWQETQYF. The rearrangement joins TRBV5-1 to TRBJ2-5, with a weak D call TRBD1 (6 bases). CDR3 length: 15 amino acids. The V end was cut by 4 bases, the J end by 2 bases, with 15 bases between. CDR1 and CDR2 from the germline V gene are SGHRS and YFSETQ.

The chain combines TRBV30 with TRBJ2-3; 9 nucleotides agree with TRBD2. V trimming: 1 base; J trimming: 5 bases; junction bases outside the gene matches: 7. There are 15 residues in the CDR3. CDR1 and CDR2 from the germline V gene are GTSNPN and SVGIG (reference sequence). The CDR3: CAWSEVAGVLDTQYF. The CDR3, as DNA: TGTGCCTGGAGTGAAGTAGCGGGGGTATTAGATACGCAGTATTTT. Full variable domain (rest looked up from reference TRBV30 and TRBJ2-3): SQTIHQWPATLVQPVGSPLSLECTVEGTSNPNLYWYRQAAGRGLQLLFYSVGIGQISSEVPQNLSASRPQDRQFILSSKKLLLSDSGFYLCAWSEVAGVLDTQYFGPGTRLTVL.

V and J are TRBV6-1 and TRBJ2-1, with D uncertain. Germline V gene sequence: CDR1 MNHNS, CDR2 SASEGT. This CDR3 contains 17 residues. The V gene lost 0 bases and the J gene lost 2 bases, with 14 bases spanning the gap. CDR3 sequence reads: CASSEAQYARAYNEQFF. CDR3 DNA: TGTGCCAGCAGTGAAGCGCAGTATGCTAGAGCCTACAATGAGCAGTTCTTC.

The V and J genes are TRBV28 and TRBJ2-7; TRBD2 is a possible D gene (7 bases). V lost 2 bases, J lost 2 bases, and 16 bases lay in between. This CDR3 contains 16 residues. Germline-derived CDR1 and CDR2 are MDHEN and SYDVKM. The CDR3 DNA sequence: TGTGCCAGCAGTTTAATCGGCGGGGGCCTCCCCTACGAGCAGTACTTC. Translated, it gives CASSLIGGGLPYEQYF.

V and J are TRBV6-6 and TRBJ1-2; 7 bases match TRBD1. This CDR3 spans 14 amino acids. J lost 8 bases, V lost 0 bases, and 6 bases had no gene match. Germline V gives CDR1 MNHNY, CDR2 SVGAGI (reference sequence). Here the CDR3 reads CASSYSGQWDGYTF. The CDR3, as DNA: TGTGCCAGCAGTTACTCGGGACAGTGGGACGGCTACACCTTC.

The chain couples TRBV28 to TRBJ1-2; TRBD1 might be the D (6 bases). The CDR3 has 17 amino acids. V was shortened by 3 bases and J by 4 bases, with 21 bases between the two germline ends. Germline V CDR1 and CDR2: MDHEN, SYDVKM. DNA for the CDR3: TGTGCCAGCAGTTTGAACCCAGGGGTTGTGTTGGGCTATGGCTACACCTTC. As protein: CASSLNPGVVLGYGYTF.